This TCR beta chain came from a study of control samples from healthy donors and cancer patients. The CDR3 length is 13 residues. Germline CDR1 SQVTM, CDR2 ANQGSEA. The protocol was immunoSEQ multiplex PCR, while the TCRdb copy is restricted to in-frame clones and leaves out a portion. The table lists approximately 170,000 clones, almost 90% of them singletons, with 1.4% in the top ten. V is TRBV29-1 and J is TRBJ1-2; 7 bases are a match to TRBD1. Specimen: blood. The sequence derives from a woman between 45 and 60 years old in good health. The CDR3 sequence: CNLSSGQNYGYTF. The CDR3 region has the DNA TGCAACCTAAGCTCGGGACAGAACTATGGCTACACCTTC.